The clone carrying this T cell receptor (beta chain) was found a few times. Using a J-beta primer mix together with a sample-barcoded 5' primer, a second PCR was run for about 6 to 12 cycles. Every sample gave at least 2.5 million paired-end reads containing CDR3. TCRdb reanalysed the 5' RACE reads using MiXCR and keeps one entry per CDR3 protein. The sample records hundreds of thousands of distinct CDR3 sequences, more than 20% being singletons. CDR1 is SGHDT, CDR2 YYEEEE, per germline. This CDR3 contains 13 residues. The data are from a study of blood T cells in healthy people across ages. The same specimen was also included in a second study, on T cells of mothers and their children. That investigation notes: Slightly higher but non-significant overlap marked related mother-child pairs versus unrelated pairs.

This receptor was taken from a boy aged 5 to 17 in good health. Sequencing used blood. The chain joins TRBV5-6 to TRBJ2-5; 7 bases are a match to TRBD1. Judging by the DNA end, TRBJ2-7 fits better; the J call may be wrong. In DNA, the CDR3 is TGTGCCAGCAGTCTCGGGACAGATCCCGAGCAGTACTTC. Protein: CASSLGTDPEQYF.